This passage covers 3 T cell receptor beta chains from one sample sequenced in a study of T cells in Graves' hyperthyroidism and ophthalmopathy. Template material for amplifying TCR beta CDR3 regions consisted of RNA transcripts. The TCR CDR3 was amplified in a first-round RT-PCR using the HTBI primer set. TCRdb analysed the multiplex PCR reads with MiXCR anew, one entry per CDR3 protein. The profile shows around 360,000 distinct CDR3 sequences, over 12% of them singletons. The sequencing sample was made of blood. Source of these receptors: a woman in her sixties or seventies with Graves' ophthalmopathy.

This clonotype has a count of ten or more. The V call is TRBV28, the J call TRBJ1-4; TRBD1 might be the D (5 bases). The CDR3 extends over 16 amino acids. V shed 6 bases and J shed 2 bases, with 16 bases lying between them. Germline V lookup: CDR1 MDHEN, CDR2 SYDVKM. The CDR3 DNA is TGTGCCAGCAGCCCGCTCTCAGGGCGGACTAATGAAAAACTGTTTTTT. Encoded protein: CASSPLSGRTNEKLFF.

The chain has TRBV10-3 and TRBJ2-7, with D possibly being TRBD1 (5 bases). This CDR3 is 15 amino acids long. Germline V gene lookup returns CDR1 ENHRY and CDR2 SYGVKD. The V and J ends lost 3 bases and 1 base respectively, with 13 bases between them. The CDR3 nucleotides read TGTGCCATCAGTGAATCAGGGTCAGGGTCCTACGAGCAGTACTTC. This sequence encodes CAISESGSGSYEQYF.

This clonotype was seen more than once but under ten times. CDR3: CATSDERDTGELFF. The CDR3 DNA reads TGTGCCACCAGTGATGAGCGAGACACCGGGGAGCTGTTTTTT. This chain uses TRBV24-1 with TRBJ2-2; D remains unclear. This CDR3 is 14 amino acids long. Trimming took off 3 bases at V and 3 bases at J, with 7 bases between the two ends. From germline, CDR1 is KGHDR and CDR2 SFDVKD.